This T cell receptor (beta chain) is drawn from a study of T cells and Merkel cell carcinoma outcomes. Study-level findings and limits: Merkel cell carcinoma outcomes were reportedly predicted by repertoire and T-cell density.

The table came from immunoSEQ multiplex PCR; TCRdb's copy has only in-frame clones and leaves some out. The sample lists roughly 14,000 clones, more than 75% occurring once. This CDR3 comprises 13 residues. The V gene lost 7 bases and the J gene lost 10 bases, with 18 bases spanning the gap. From germline, CDR1 is MNHEY and CDR2 SVGAGI. Comment on this clone: As yet, its antigen is unknown.

The sequenced sample consisted of tumor tissue from Merkel cell carcinoma. The chain has TRBV6-5 and TRBJ2-3; D uncertain. This TCR came from a human donor with Merkel cell carcinoma. The CDR3 loop reads CASTSSPHTSQYF. The CDR3 bases are TGTGCCAGCACCTCGTCCCCTCACACATCGCAGTATTTT.